The 28 T cell receptor beta chains presented below share a single source sample, sequenced in a study of blood T cell repertoires in COVID-19. The method was immunoSEQ multiplex PCR; TCRdb's version includes in-frame clones alone and lacks a portion of them. This sample has roughly 300,000 clones, with about 83% found just once. The sequenced sample consisted of peripheral blood. These receptors were taken from a woman aged 45-65 years who had recovered from COVID-19.

The chain is built from TRBV28 and TRBJ1-3; D is ambiguous. Germline-derived CDR1 and CDR2 are MDHEN and SYDVKM. This CDR3 has 14 amino acids. Between the trimmed V and J ends, which lost 6 bases and 0 bases, there was a span of 9 bases. This chain's CDR3 is CASSRSGSGNTIYF. The CDR3 nucleotides read TGTGCCAGCAGCCGGTCAGGCTCTGGAAACACCATATATTTT. The full variable domain, with the rest looked up from reference TRBV28 and TRBJ1-3, is DVKVTQSSRYLVKRTGEKVFLECVQDMDHENMFWYRQDPGLGLRLIYFSYDVKMKEKGDIPEGYSVSREKKERFSLILESASTNQTSMYLCASSRSGSGNTIYFGEGSWLTVV.

This clone was detected once. The gene calls are TRBV7-2 and TRBJ1-1; a possible D gene is TRBD1 (6 bases). The ends were cut back, 3 bases at V and 1 base at J, with 15 bases in the middle. The CDR3 runs to 16 residues. Germline loops: CDR1 SGHTA, CDR2 FQGNSA. CDR3 amino acids: CASSFGGRGRNTEAFF. The CDR3 nucleotides read TGTGCCAGCAGCTTCGGAGGCAGGGGAAGGAACACTGAAGCTTTCTTT.

The chain is built from TRBV18 and TRBJ2-7; the match to TRBD2 covers 7 bases. Per the germline V gene, CDR1 is KGHSH and CDR2 is LQKENI. The CDR3 is made up of 14 amino acids. J lost 2 bases, V lost 3 bases, and 4 bases had no gene match. CDR3 nucleotides: TGTGCCAGCTCACCCGGGAGGCAGACCTACGAGCAGTACTTC. Amino acids: CASSPGRQTYEQYF.

The J gene is TRBJ2-1, the V gene TRBV18, with 7 bases identical to TRBD2. With 6 bases clipped from V and 4 bases from J, the junction kept 9 bases outside the gene matches. Germline loops: CDR1 KGHSH, CDR2 LQKENI. The length of the CDR3 is 15 residues. CDR3 region: CASSPPERGYNEQFF. The CDR3 DNA reads TGTGCCAGCTCGCCCCCCGAGCGGGGTTACAATGAGCAGTTCTTC.

This chain links TRBV6-2 or TRBV6-3 with TRBJ2-2; TRBD2 matches at 11 bases. The CDR3 covers 17 residues. V dropped 6 bases and J dropped 5; count of bases not matched to a gene: 11. Germline V CDR1 and CDR2: MNHEY, SVGEGT. The CDR3 reads CASSRWRLAGRTGELFF. CDR3 nucleotide sequence: TGTGCCAGCAGCCGATGGCGACTAGCGGGAAGGACCGGGGAGCTGTTTTTT.

This clone came up once. In the same sample, other DNA sequences code for this CDR3. V and J are TRBV28 and TRBJ1-6; D uncertain. V shed 11 bases and J shed 1 base, with 9 bases lying between them. The CDR3 extends over 13 amino acids. Germline CDR1 and CDR2: MDHEN and SYDVKM. The CDR3 DNA reads TGTGCCGGAGGGAGTTCCTATAATTCACCCCTCCACTTT. Amino acids: CAGGSSYNSPLHF.

V is TRBV28 and J is TRBJ2-7; 8 bases line up with TRBD1. With 7 bases clipped from V and 4 bases from J, the junction kept 9 bases outside the gene matches. The CDR3 contains 14 residues. Germline CDR1 and CDR2: MDHEN and SYDVKM. The CDR3 DNA reads as TGTGCCAGCAAATCCGCCGGACAGGGTTACGAGCAGTACTTC. Its protein is CASKSAGQGYEQYF.

V is TRBV28 and J is TRBJ2-4, with 7 bases that match TRBD1. The germline CDR1 and CDR2 sequences are MDHEN and SYDVKM. The length of the CDR3 is 14 residues. V lost 6 bases to trimming and J lost 14 bases; unmatched junction nucleotides: 16. The CDR3 protein is CASSQGQTTQREYF. The CDR3 DNA reads TGTGCCAGCAGCCAGGGACAGACCACCCAAAGAGAGTACTTC. The variable domain in full, completed from reference TRBV28 and TRBJ2-4, reads DVKVTQSSRYLVKRTGEKVFLECVQDMDHENMFWYRQDPGLGLRLIYFSYDVKMKEKGDIPEGYSVSREKKERFSLILESASTNQTSMYLCASSQGQTTQREYFGAGTRLSVL.

The chain joins TRBV7-9 to TRBJ1-2; tentative D call: TRBD1 (5 bases). Germline loops: CDR1 SEHNR, CDR2 FQNEAQ (reference sequence). With 4 bases removed from V and 3 bases from J, the gap between germline ends came to 15 bases. The CDR3 runs to 15 residues. The CDR3 bases are TGTGCCAGCAGCTACGTGGCAGGGATGGACTATGGCTACACCTTC. Translating it yields CASSYVAGMDYGYTF.

J is TRBJ2-1 and V is TRBV18; perhaps TRBD1 as D (6 bases). Trimming took off 5 bases at V and 7 bases at J, with 18 bases between the two ends. Germline V gives CDR1 KGHSH, CDR2 LQKENI. CDR3 length: 15 amino acids. The CDR3: CASSSTGSVANEQFF. The CDR3 DNA is TGTGCCAGCTCATCTACAGGGTCAGTGGCGAATGAGCAGTTCTTC.

CDR3 DNA: TGTGCCAGCGGACAACAGGGTAGCAATTCACCCCTCCACTTT. Its translation is CASGQQGSNSPLHF. The chain links TRBV14 to TRBJ1-6; TRBD1 is a possible D gene (6 bases). This CDR3 is 14 amino acids long. V was pared by 8 bases and J by 7 bases, with 15 bases between. Per germline, CDR1 SGHDN and CDR2 FVKESK. Complete variable domain (other parts from reference TRBV14 and TRBJ1-6): EAGVTQFPSHSVIEKGQTVTLRCDPISGHDNLYWYRRVMGKEIKFLLHFVKESKQDESGMPNNRFLAERTGGTYSTLKVQPAELEDSGVYFCASGQQGSNSPLHFGNGTRLTVT.

This clone came up a few times. Other nucleotide sequences in the sample specify the same CDR3. The chain combines TRBV28 with TRBJ2-2; 7 nucleotides align to TRBD2. After removal of 3 bases from V and 5 bases from J, the junction contained 6 bases not matched to a gene. Germline V gene sequence: CDR1 MDHEN, CDR2 SYDVKM. The CDR3 has 15 residues. CDR3 DNA sequence: TGTGCCAGCAGTTTGGGTTGGGGGGGTACCGGGGAGCTGTTTTTT. Protein product: CASSLGWGGTGELFF.

The V and J genes are TRBV19 and TRBJ1-2; 9 nucleotides agree with TRBD1. Unmatched junction bases numbered 6, after V lost 6 bases and J lost 4 bases. CDR1 LNHDA and CDR2 SQIVND come from the germline V gene (reference sequence). The CDR3 has 14 residues. The CDR3 sequence: CASRYRGQRYGYTF. CDR3 DNA sequence: TGTGCCAGTAGGTACAGGGGGCAGCGCTATGGCTACACCTTC.

J is TRBJ2-1 and V is TRBV6-5; D may be TRBD2 (6 bases). The germline CDR1 and CDR2 sequences are MNHEY and SVGAGI. This CDR3 has 13 residues. Deletions cut 8 bases from V and 7 bases from J, with 15 bases between. CDR3 coding DNA: TGTGCCAGCTCCCGGGGGTTTGGGAATGAGCAGTTCTTC. Translating it yields CASSRGFGNEQFF.

The V call is TRBV25-1, the J call TRBJ2-1, with 10 bases lining up with TRBD2. CDR3 length: 13 amino acids. The germline V gene has CDR1 MGHDK and CDR2 SYGVNS. Trimming removed 10 bases from V and 3 bases from J; junction bases left unmatched: 3. This CDR3 is CATRTSGYNEQFF. The DNA of the CDR3 is TGTGCCACACGGACTAGCGGCTACAATGAGCAGTTCTTC.

The V and J genes are TRBV5-6 and TRBJ2-7; 9 positions agree with TRBD1. The V segment lost 2 bases and the J segment 3 bases; nucleotides outside the gene matches: 6. The CDR3 has 15 amino acids. The germline V gene has CDR1 SGHDT and CDR2 YYEEEE. The CDR3 is CASSFRQGELYEQYF. CDR3 DNA: TGTGCCAGCAGCTTCCGACAGGGGGAACTCTACGAGCAGTACTTC.

This chain connects TRBV7-9 to TRBJ1-2, with 10 bases matching TRBD1. From germline, CDR1 is SEHNR and CDR2 FQNEAQ (reference sequence). J gave up 4 bases and V 2 bases, and 4 bases lay outside the gene matches. The CDR3 extends over 15 amino acids. The CDR3: CASSLRTGGRYGYTF. In DNA form, the CDR3 reads TGTGCCAGCAGCTTACGGACAGGGGGACGCTATGGCTACACCTTC.

J is TRBJ1-3 and V is TRBV2; unclear D gene. The V gene's germline CDR1 is SNHLY and CDR2 FYNNEI. There are 17 residues in the CDR3. V was cut by 7 bases and J by 0 bases, with 19 bases left in between. The CDR3 bases are TGTGCCAGCACTGCGGCCCCTGGCGGATACTCTGGAAACACCATATATTTT. Translated, it gives CASTAAPGGYSGNTIYF.

In its sample, this clone was seen a few times. The CDR3 loop reads CASSTDLAGSTDTQYF. The CDR3 DNA sequence: TGTGCCAGTAGTACCGATCTAGCGGGGAGCACAGATACGCAGTATTTT. The rearrangement joins TRBV19 to TRBJ2-3, with TRBD2 matching over 9 bases. Germline V gives CDR1 LNHDA, CDR2 SQIVND (reference sequence). The junction had 5 bases not matched to a gene; V was cut back by 4 bases and J by 0 bases. The CDR3 runs to 16 residues.

This chain uses TRBV19 with TRBJ2-1, with D perhaps TRBD2 (5 bases). V gave up 4 bases and J gave up 7 bases, with 14 bases separating them. Germline lookup yields CDR1 LNHDA and CDR2 SQIVND (reference sequence). The CDR3 spans 14 residues. The CDR3 here is CASSTSLLENEQFF. CDR3 DNA: TGTGCCAGTAGTACTTCCCTACTAGAGAATGAGCAGTTCTTC.

The rearrangement uses TRBV28 and TRBJ2-7, with D possibly being TRBD1 (6 bases). Per germline, CDR1 MDHEN and CDR2 SYDVKM. The length of the CDR3 is 13 residues. Trimming removed 6 bases at V and 3 bases at J, with 12 bases between. The CDR3 sequence is CASSTQGNYEQYF. CDR3 sequence (DNA): TGTGCCAGCAGCACTCAGGGGAACTACGAGCAGTACTTC.

J is TRBJ2-5 and V is TRBV27; D is possibly TRBD1 (7 bases). This CDR3 has 13 amino acids. V was pared by 8 bases and J by 5 bases, with 15 bases between. Germline CDR1 reads MNHEY; CDR2 reads SMNVEV (reference sequence). The CDR3 DNA is TGTGCCAGCCCTAGGAGGGGGCGCGAGACCCAGTACTTC. Protein product: CASPRRGRETQYF.

The chain employs TRBV7-2 and TRBJ1-4; TRBD1 matches at 9 bases. With 5 bases clipped from V and 8 bases from J, the junction kept 9 bases outside the gene matches. Germline assignment: CDR1 SGHTA and CDR2 FQGNSA. The CDR3 spans 15 residues. The CDR3 nucleotides read TGTGCCAGCAGCCCCCGACAGGGGGGGTGGGAAAAACTGTTTTTT. It translates to CASSPRQGGWEKLFF.

The rearrangement uses TRBV27 and TRBJ2-1, with D maybe TRBD1 (5 bases). There are 15 residues in the CDR3. In germline, CDR1 is MNHEY, CDR2 SMNVEV (reference sequence). V was shortened by 5 bases and J by 5 bases, with 16 bases between the two germline ends. The CDR3 spells CASSVTGPEDNEQFF. In DNA, the CDR3 is TGTGCCAGCAGTGTCACAGGTCCCGAGGACAATGAGCAGTTCTTC.

The gene calls are TRBV18 and TRBJ1-2; weak D call: TRBD1 (5 bases). Trimming shortened V by 0 bases and J by 5 bases, and 10 bases separated the two germline ends. The CDR3 loop spans 14 amino acids. The germline V gene encodes CDR1 KGHSH and CDR2 LQKENI. The CDR3 DNA is TGTGCCAGCTCACCACCCACCCGGGGGTATGGCTACACCTTC. Protein product: CASSPPTRGYGYTF.

The chain is built from TRBV19 and TRBJ1-1, with TRBD1 matching over 9 bases. The length of the CDR3 is 15 residues. With V trimmed by 4 bases and J by 4 bases, 7 bases remained unmatched. Germline CDR1 is LNHDA and CDR2 is SQIVND (reference sequence). This CDR3 is CASSSIQGASTEAFF. The CDR3 nucleotides read TGTGCCAGTAGTAGTATACAGGGGGCCTCCACTGAAGCTTTCTTT. The complete variable domain, with remaining parts taken from reference TRBV19 and TRBJ1-1, reads DGGITQSPKYLFRKEGQNVTLSCEQNLNHDAMYWYRQDPGQGLRLIYYSQIVNDFQKGDIAEGYSVSREKKESFPLTVTSAQKNPTAFYLCASSSIQGASTEAFFGQGTRLTVV.

The chain joins TRBV4-2 to TRBJ1-2, with no clear D. This CDR3 comprises 16 residues. The ends were cut back, 0 bases at V and 7 bases at J, with 18 bases in the middle. The germline CDR1 and CDR2 sequences are LGHNA and YNFKEQ. The CDR3 protein is CASSQEWPGKDFGYTF. The DNA of the CDR3 is TGTGCCAGCAGCCAAGAGTGGCCGGGGAAGGACTTTGGCTACACCTTC.

V gene TRBV7-9 combines with J gene TRBJ1-2, with 7 nucleotides matching TRBD1. The CDR3 totals 15 residues. Germline lookup yields CDR1 SEHNR and CDR2 FQNEAQ (reference sequence). J was trimmed by 1 base and V by 3 bases; bases with no gene match: 5. CDR3 DNA sequence: TGTGCCAGCAGCTTCTCCGGGACAGTTAACTATGGCTACACCTTC. Its translation is CASSFSGTVNYGYTF. Drawing the rest from reference TRBV7-9 and TRBJ1-2, the complete variable domain is DTGVSQNPRHKITKRGQNVTFRCDPISEHNRLYWYRQTLGQGPEFLTYFQNEAQLEKSRLLSDRFSAERPKGSFSTLEIQRTEQGDSAMYLCASSFSGTVNYGYTFGSGTRLTVV.